This T cell receptor beta chain was obtained from a study of STAT5B mutations in CD4+ large granular lymphocyte leukemia. The study's findings and limits: Approximately 25% of private leukemic clonotypes occurred rarely in other patients' non-leukemic repertoires. 8/27 top patient clones versus 2/35 control clones were TRBV06-family.

This was a survey-level run. Assay: immunoSEQ multiplex PCR; the TCRdb copy retains only in-frame clones and omits some. The table lists approximately 25,000 clones, 74% of them singletons. Germline CDR1 MDHEN, CDR2 SYDVKM. The CDR3 totals 12 residues. V lost 8 bases and J lost 0, with 4 bases in between. As concerns this clone: Antigen unknown.

The clonotype originates from a human donor in good health. This chain connects TRBV28 to TRBJ2-2, with D unclear. Material: CD4+ T cells from blood buffy coats. The CDR3, as DNA: TGTGCCAGCGAACCGAACACCGGGGAGCTGTTTTTT. Translating gives CASEPNTGELFF.